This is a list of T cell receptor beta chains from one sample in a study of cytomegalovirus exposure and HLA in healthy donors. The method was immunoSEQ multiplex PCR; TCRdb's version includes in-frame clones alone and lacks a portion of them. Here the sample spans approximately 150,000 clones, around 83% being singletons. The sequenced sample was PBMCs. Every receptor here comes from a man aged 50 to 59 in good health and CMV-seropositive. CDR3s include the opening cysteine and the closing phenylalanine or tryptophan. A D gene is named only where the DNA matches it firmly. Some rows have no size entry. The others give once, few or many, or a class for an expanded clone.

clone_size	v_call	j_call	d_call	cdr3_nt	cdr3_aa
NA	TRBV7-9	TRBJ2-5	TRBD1	TGTGCCAGCAGCGTCGGGACAGGGGAGAAGGAGACCCAGTACTTC	CASSVGTGEKETQYF
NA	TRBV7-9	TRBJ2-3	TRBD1	TGTGCCAGCAGCTTCTGGACAGGGTCAAGCGCAGATACGCAGTATTTT	CASSFWTGSSADTQYF
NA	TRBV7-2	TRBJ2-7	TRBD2	TGTGCCAGCAGCTTAGTAGAAGGGACTATCGAAGTCTACGAGCAGTACTTC	CASSLVEGTIEVYEQYF
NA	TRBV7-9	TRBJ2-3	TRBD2	TGTGCCAGCAGCTTAGCTAGCGGGAGAGGAGATACGCAGTATTTT	CASSLASGRGDTQYF
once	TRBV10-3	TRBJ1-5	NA	TGTGCCATAGGGGGGGCCGCTCATGAGCCCCAGCATTTT	CAIGGAAHEPQHF
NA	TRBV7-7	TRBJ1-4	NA	TGTGCCAGCAGCCTCCACCAGGATGAAAAACTGTTTTTT	CASSLHQDEKLFF
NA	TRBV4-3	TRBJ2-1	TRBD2	TGCGCCAGCAGCCAAGATCCGAGCGGGGGGGACAATGAGCAGTTCTTC	CASSQDPSGGDNEQFF
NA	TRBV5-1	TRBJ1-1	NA	TGCGCCAGCAGCTTGCGGGTCGACACTGAAGCTTTCTTT	CASSLRVDTEAFF
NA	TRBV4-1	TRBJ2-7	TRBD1	TGCGCCAGCAGCCCGAAACCGGGACAGAGCTCCTACGAGCAGTACTTC	CASSPKPGQSSYEQYF
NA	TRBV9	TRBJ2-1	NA	TGTGCCAGCAGCGCATCCGGGGCCTACAATGAGCAGTTCTTC	CASSASGAYNEQFF
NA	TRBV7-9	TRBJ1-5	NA	TGTGCCAGCAGCTCAGCCGTGGGGGCTCTATACAATCAGCCCCAGCATTTT	CASSSAVGALYNQPQHF
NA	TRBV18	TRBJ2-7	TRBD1	TGTGCCAGCTCGCCCGGGACAGGAGGCCTTTTAGAGCAGTACTTC	CASSPGTGGLLEQYF
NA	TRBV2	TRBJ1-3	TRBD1	TGTGCCAGCAGCCCCGGACAGGGGGGTGGAAACACCATATATTTT	CASSPGQGGGNTIYF
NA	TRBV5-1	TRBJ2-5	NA	TGCGCCAGCAGCGTGACCACAGGGACCCGAGAGACCCAGTACTTC	CASSVTTGTRETQYF
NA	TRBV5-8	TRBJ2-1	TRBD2	TGTGCCAGCAGCCTTGGGGTAGCGGGAGTCTCGGTAGGCGAGCAGTTCTTC	CASSLGVAGVSVGEQFF
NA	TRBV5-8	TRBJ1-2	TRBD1	TGTGCCAGCAGCTCGGCAGGGGGAGCTAAACTTAACTATGGCTACACCTTC	CASSSAGGAKLNYGYTF
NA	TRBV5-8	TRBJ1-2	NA	TGTGCCAGCAGCCCCAACAGCTATGGCTACACCTTC	CASSPNSYGYTF
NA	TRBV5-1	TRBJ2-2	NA	TGCGCCAGCAGCTTGACGGGGGGCGCAAACACCGGGGAGCTGTTTTTT	CASSLTGGANTGELFF
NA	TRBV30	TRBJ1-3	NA	TGTGCCTGGAGTCCAGACAGTTACACTGGAAACACCATATATTTT	CAWSPDSYTGNTIYF
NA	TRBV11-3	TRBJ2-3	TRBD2	TGTGCCAGCAGCTTTGGGAGCGGGAGGGGTGCAGATACGCAGTATTTT	CASSFGSGRGADTQYF
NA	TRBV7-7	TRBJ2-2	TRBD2	TGTGCCAGCAGCCCGGGGACTAGCGGCGGCGCCGGGGAGCTGTTTTTT	CASSPGTSGGAGELFF
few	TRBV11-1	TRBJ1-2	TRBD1	TGTGCCAGCAGCCCCGGGACAGGGGTAAATGGCTACACCTTC	CASSPGTGVNGYTF